The 13 T cell receptor beta chains reported below all come from one sample, sequenced in a study of shared clonotypes between healthy human individuals. The data were produced by immunoSEQ multiplex PCR, yet TCRdb's version contains in-frame clones alone and is incomplete. There are 850,000 to 1,200,000 clones in the sample; approximately 68% occur only once, and about 1.5% lies in the top ten. The sample comprised memory CD4+ T cells sorted from blood. Subset meaning: CD45RA-negative fraction. The source of these receptors is a man between 18 and 29 years old in good health.

The chain recombines TRBV7-8 with TRBJ2-1; possible D gene TRBD1, 5 bases. The V gene lost 5 bases and the J gene lost 6 bases, with 11 bases spanning the gap. The CDR3 consists of 13 residues. Germline CDR1 reads SGHVS; CDR2 reads FQNEAQ. The CDR3 loop is CASSRYQGNEQFF. In DNA, the CDR3 is TGTGCCAGCAGCCGATACCAGGGCAATGAGCAGTTCTTC. The full variable domain, rest sourced from reference TRBV7-8 and TRBJ2-1, is GAGVSQSPRYKVAKRGQDVALRCDPISGHVSLFWYQQALGQGPEFLTYFQNEAQLDKSGLPSDRFFAERPEGSVSTLKIQRTQQEDSAVYLCASSRYQGNEQFFGPGTRLTVL.

The gene calls are TRBV5-4 and TRBJ1-3; 9 bases fit TRBD1. The junction had 2 bases not matched to a gene; V was cut back by 10 bases and J by 3 bases. The V gene's germline CDR1 is SGHNT and CDR2 YYREEE (reference sequence). This CDR3 has 12 residues. CDR3 in DNA: TGTGCCGGACAGGGGAGTGGAAACACCATATATTTT. It yields the protein CAGQGSGNTIYF.

This clone was seen more than once but under ten times. The chain links TRBV7-9 to TRBJ2-1; 10 bases line up with TRBD2. The CDR3 spans 14 residues. After removal of 3 bases from V and 6 bases from J, the junction contained 2 bases not matched to a gene. The germline gives CDR1 SEHNR, CDR2 FQNEAQ (reference sequence). The CDR3 sequence is CASSLTSGRNEQFF. CDR3 sequence (DNA): TGTGCCAGCAGCTTGACTAGCGGGCGCAATGAGCAGTTCTTC.

The J gene is TRBJ1-5, the V gene TRBV5-8, with D perhaps TRBD1 (6 bases). The V gene lost 4 bases and the J gene lost 7 bases, with 18 bases spanning the gap. The CDR3 contains 15 residues. Germline CDR1 is SGHTS and CDR2 is YDEGEE. The CDR3 spells CASSVGRGNGQPQHF. The CDR3 nucleotides read TGTGCCAGCAGCGTAGGGAGGGGGAACGGCCAGCCCCAGCATTTT.

This clone was picked up a small number of times. The chain is built from TRBV19 and TRBJ1-2; no reliable D call. Germline CDR1 LNHDA, CDR2 SQIVND (reference sequence). V gave up 3 bases and J gave up 4 bases, with 9 bases separating them. The CDR3 consists of 13 residues. The CDR3 nucleotides read TGTGCCAGTAGTATGAGCGATGGCTATGGCTACACCTTC. Protein: CASSMSDGYGYTF.

The count of this clone is one. The V gene is TRBV7-2, the J gene TRBJ2-6; TRBD2 might be the D (5 bases). In germline, CDR1 is SGHTA, CDR2 FQGNSA. The CDR3 spans 15 residues. V was trimmed by 2 bases and J by 2 bases, leaving 7 bases between them. The CDR3 loop reads CASSLTRAGANVLTF. The CDR3 DNA is TGTGCCAGCAGCTTAACTAGGGCTGGGGCCAACGTCCTGACTTTC.

This clone was seen a few times. V and J are TRBV6-1 and TRBJ2-1; 10 nucleotides line up with TRBD2. The length of the CDR3 is 14 residues. Trimming took 6 bases from V and 6 from J; bases not matched to a gene: 5. Per the germline V gene, CDR1 is MNHNS and CDR2 is SASEGT. DNA of the CDR3: TGTGCCAGCAGGCGGGTAGCGGGAGGCAATGAGCAGTTCTTC. It translates to CASRRVAGGNEQFF.

The rearrangement joins TRBV7-2 to TRBJ1-5; no reliable D call. CDR3 size: 15 residues. Trimming pared 1 base from V and 0 bases from J, leaving 7 bases between. Germline V gene lookup returns CDR1 SGHTA and CDR2 FQGNSA. CDR3 DNA: TGTGCCAGCAGCTTAGTGCAGGATAGCAATCAGCCCCAGCATTTT. This gives the protein CASSLVQDSNQPQHF.

The V call is TRBV7-8, the J call TRBJ2-2; TRBD1 matches 7 bases. The CDR3 has 15 amino acids. V shed 5 bases and J 2 bases; nucleotides not matched to a gene: 5. Germline CDR1 and CDR2: SGHVS and FQNEAQ. CDR3 DNA: TGTGCCAGCAGCCCCCGGGACAGCAACACCGGGGAGCTGTTTTTT. It encodes CASSPRDSNTGELFF.

This sequence joins TRBV7-2 and TRBJ2-7; TRBD2 matches 9 bases. Trimming cost V 4 bases and J 4 bases; bases outside gene matches: 11. The CDR3 sequence is 16 residues long. The germline V gene has CDR1 SGHTA and CDR2 FQGNSA. Here the CDR3 reads CASSSWRLAGKYEQYF. CDR3 in DNA: TGTGCCAGCAGCTCCTGGCGGCTAGCGGGGAAGTACGAGCAGTACTTC.

This clone was observed a single time. The chain carries TRBV6-5 and TRBJ1-1; a weak D match, TRBD1 (5 bases). The germline gives CDR1 MNHEY, CDR2 SVGAGI. V was pared by 7 bases and J by 4 bases, with 19 bases between. CDR3 length equals 15 residues. The CDR3 coding sequence is TGTGCCAGCAAGCTATTCGGGGGGGAGGGCACTGAAGCTTTCTTT. Its protein is CASKLFGGEGTEAFF.

This clone was counted a single time. This chain connects TRBV15 to TRBJ2-1, with TRBD1 matching over 9 bases. The CDR3 runs to 15 residues. Germline values: CDR1 LNHNV, CDR2 YYDKDF (reference sequence). V trimming: 5 bases; J trimming: 7 bases; junction bases outside the gene matches: 9. DNA for the CDR3: TGTGCCACCAGCGGGCAGGCACAGGGGGCGAATGAGCAGTTCTTC. This codes for CATSGQAQGANEQFF.

The V and J genes are TRBV9 and TRBJ2-1; 8 bases line up with TRBD1. Per germline, CDR1 SGDLS and CDR2 YYNGEE. The ends lost 3 bases at V and 7 bases at J; junction bases unmatched: 12. This CDR3 spans 16 amino acids. The DNA of the CDR3 is TGTGCCAGCAGCGAAAGACAGGGGTTAATAGGAAATGAGCAGTTCTTC. Its protein product is CASSERQGLIGNEQFF.